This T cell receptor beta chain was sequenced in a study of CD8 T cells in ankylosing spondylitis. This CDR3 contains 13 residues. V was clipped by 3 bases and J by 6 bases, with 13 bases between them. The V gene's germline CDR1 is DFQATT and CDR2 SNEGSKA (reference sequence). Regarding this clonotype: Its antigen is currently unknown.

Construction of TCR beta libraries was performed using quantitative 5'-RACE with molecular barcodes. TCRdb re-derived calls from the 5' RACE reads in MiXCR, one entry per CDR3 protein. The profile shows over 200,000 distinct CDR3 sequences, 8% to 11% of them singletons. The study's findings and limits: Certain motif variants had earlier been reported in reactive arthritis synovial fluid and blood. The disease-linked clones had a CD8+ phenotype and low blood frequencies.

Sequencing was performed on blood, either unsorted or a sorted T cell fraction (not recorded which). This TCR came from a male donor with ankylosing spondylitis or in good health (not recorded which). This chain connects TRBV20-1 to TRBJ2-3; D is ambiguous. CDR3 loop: CSASPPVGDTQYF. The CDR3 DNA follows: TGCAGTGCTAGTCCACCGGTTGGGGATACGCAGTATTTT.